Shown below are 10 T cell receptor beta chains from a single sample sequenced in a study of CD8+CD57+ T cells in acquired aplastic anemia. The template for TCR beta VDJ and CDR3 sequence profiling was genomic DNA. TCRdb fed the reads into MiXCR, producing one record per CDR3 protein. The table has about 180,000 distinct CDR3 sequences, 40% to 55% seen once. The material sequenced was sorted CD4+, CD8+, or CD8+CD57+ T cells (not recorded which) from PBMCs. These receptors came from a human donor in good health.

In this sample, this clonotype turned up many times. The J gene is TRBJ1-6, the V gene TRBV4-1; D not certain. The CDR3 covers 17 residues. Trimming left V 4 bases short and J 8 bases short, with 21 bases between. Per germline, CDR1 MGHRA and CDR2 YSYEKL. The chain's CDR3 is CASSRSPAAERDSPLHF. In DNA, the CDR3 is TGCGCCAGCAGCCGATCCCCGGCCGCGGAGCGGGATTCACCCCTCCACTTT.

This clonotype came up a few times. V usage is TRBV29-1 and J usage is TRBJ2-7, with 8 bases fitting TRBD2. V was pared by 4 bases and J by 5 bases, with 7 bases of the junction left unmatched. The CDR3 sequence is 13 residues long. Germline assignment: CDR1 SQVTM and CDR2 ANQGSEA. The chain's CDR3 is CSVVGGRLNEQYF. In DNA, the CDR3 is TGCAGCGTTGTAGGCGGGAGGTTGAACGAGCAGTACTTC.

Ten or more counts support this clonotype. The chain is built from TRBV25-1 and TRBJ1-2, with TRBD1 matching over 8 bases. CDR1 is MGHDK and CDR2 is SYGVNS in the germline V gene. J gave up 4 bases and V 3 bases, and 7 bases lay outside the gene matches. The CDR3 contains 15 residues. For the CDR3, the DNA is TGTGCCAGCAGTGAGACCGGGACAGGAGTCTATGGCTACACCTTC. Translating gives CASSETGTGVYGYTF.

The chain is built from TRBV7-8 and TRBJ2-5, with 10 bases aligning to TRBD2. From germline, CDR1 is SGHVS and CDR2 FQNEAQ. This CDR3 has 16 residues. Trimming took 0 bases from V and 5 from J; bases not matched to a gene: 6. The CDR3 sequence: CASSLAGAGGLETQYF. The CDR3, as DNA: TGTGCCAGCAGCTTAGCGGGAGCGGGGGGGCTCGAGACCCAGTACTTC.

This clonotype was recorded at least ten times. This chain connects TRBV29-1 to TRBJ2-2; 7 nucleotides align to TRBD1. Germline V gene lookup returns CDR1 SQVTM and CDR2 ANQGSEA. CDR3 length equals 13 residues. The junction had 7 bases not matched to a gene; V was cut back by 6 bases and J by 6 bases. For the CDR3, the DNA is TGCAGCGTGGAACAGGGGAATGCCGGGGAGCTGTTTTTT. It encodes CSVEQGNAGELFF.

Turning to this clonotype: A much larger clone is a single base away; this may be a read error. The chain couples TRBV9 to TRBJ1-4, with a possible D match to TRBD1 (5 bases). CDR1 and CDR2 from the germline V gene are SGDLS and YYNGEE. The CDR3 runs to 15 residues. The CDR3: CAGSVSGTWGEKLFF. As DNA, the CDR3 is TGTGCCGGCAGCGTCTCCGGAACCTGGGGGGAAAAACTGTTTTTT.

This clonotype was seen repeatedly, ten times or more. V and J are TRBV20-1 and TRBJ2-2; tentatively, D is TRBD2 (6 bases). V lost 0 bases to trimming and J lost 5 bases, with 13 bases between them. The length of the CDR3 is 15 residues. Germline V gene lookup returns CDR1 DFQATT and CDR2 SNEGSKA (reference sequence). The CDR3 protein is CSARDPSGRTGELFF. CDR3 nucleotides: TGCAGTGCTAGAGATCCCTCCGGGAGAACCGGGGAGCTGTTTTTT.

This clonotype occurred many times. The J gene is TRBJ2-7, the V gene TRBV27; no clear D. V was trimmed by 4 bases and J by 7 bases, leaving 8 bases between them. The CDR3 spans 11 residues. The germline gives CDR1 MNHEY, CDR2 SMNVEV (reference sequence). The CDR3 bases are TGTGCCAGCAGTTCCGGGTGGGAGCAGTACTTC. Protein sequence: CASSSGWEQYF.

This sequence joins TRBV10-3 and TRBJ2-7; no reliable D call. V lost 4 bases and J 6 bases, leaving 16 bases between the germline ends. The CDR3 runs 14 residues. CDR1 and CDR2 (germline): ENHRY, SYGVKD. CDR3 residues: CAISGGQRRVEQYF. The CDR3, as DNA: TGTGCCATCAGTGGCGGTCAGCGAAGGGTCGAGCAGTACTTC.

This clonotype was seen repeatedly, ten times or more. V and J are TRBV7-6 and TRBJ2-2; D may be TRBD1 (6 bases). V was trimmed by 2 bases and J by 2 bases, leaving 15 bases between them. Germline loops: CDR1 SGHVS, CDR2 FNYEAQ. The CDR3 covers 17 residues. In DNA, the CDR3 is TGTGCCAGCAGCTTACGTAGGGGGAGCAAAAACACCGGGGAGCTGTTTTTT. Translating it yields CASSLRRGSKNTGELFF.